The 27 T cell receptor beta chains below come from one sample, sequenced in a study of cytomegalovirus exposure and HLA in healthy donors. This PCR relied on a set of 60 Vbeta primers and 13 Jbeta primers. Generated by immunoSEQ multiplex PCR, the TCRdb table keeps only in-frame clones and is missing some. This table holds 60,000 to 75,000 clones, 55% to 65% found once. The sample consisted of PBMCs. Receptor source: a woman in her fifties or sixties in good health and CMV-seronegative.

This chain's CDR3 is CASSFRGHNEQFF. For the CDR3, the DNA is TGTGCCAGCAGCTTCAGGGGCCACAATGAGCAGTTCTTC. This chain joins TRBV7-2 and TRBJ2-1, with D possibly TRBD1 on 6 matching bases. Germline CDR1 is SGHTA and CDR2 is FQGNSA. The V end was cut by 3 bases, the J end by 5 bases, with 8 bases between. The CDR3 is 13 amino acids.

V and J are TRBV5-4 and TRBJ1-4; TRBD1 matches at 7 bases. Germline CDR1 SGHNT, CDR2 YYREEE (reference sequence). This CDR3 is 15 amino acids long. Germline trimming cut 4 bases from V and 7 bases from J; bases unmatched to any gene: 10. The CDR3 nucleotides read TGTGCCAGCAGCATCACCGGGCCAGGGGGTGAAAAACTGTTTTTT. It codes for CASSITGPGGEKLFF.

The V and J genes are TRBV1 and TRBJ2-1; the table's D call of TRBD2 was not tested on the DNA. TRBV1 is reported as a pseudogene. The length of the CDR3 is 19 residues. The CDR3 loop reads CTSSQDSGLAGIHYNEQFF. CDR3 sequence (DNA): TGCACCAGCAGCCAAGATTCTGGGCTAGCGGGAATACATTACAATGAGCAGTTCTTC.

The chain uses TRBV30 and TRBJ2-3, with TRBD2 identical over 7 bases. The CDR3 sequence is 13 residues long. The J segment lost 6 bases and the V segment lost 2 bases, leaving 5 bases of the junction unmatched. The germline gives CDR1 GTSNPN, CDR2 SVGIG (reference sequence). The CDR3 protein is CAWSLNGGDTQYF. CDR3 DNA: TGTGCCTGGAGTTTAAACGGGGGGGATACGCAGTATTTT.

The gene calls are TRBV2 and TRBJ1-2; D is uncertain. The CDR3 contains 13 residues. CDR1 and CDR2 from the germline V gene are SNHLY and FYNNEI. Trimming removed 0 bases from V and 6 bases from J, with 8 bases in between. Written as DNA, the CDR3 is TGTGCCAGCAGTGAAGCGCCCCGGGATGGCTACACCTTC. It specifies CASSEAPRDGYTF.

The chain is built from TRBV9 and TRBJ2-1, with D tentatively TRBD2 (6 bases). CDR3 length equals 14 residues. Trimming cost V 3 bases and J 2 bases, with 9 bases left between them. The germline V gene has CDR1 SGDLS and CDR2 YYNGEE. The CDR3 reads CASSDRLAYNEQFF. CDR3 bases: TGTGCCAGCAGCGATCGACTAGCCTACAATGAGCAGTTCTTC.

The rearrangement links TRBV5-1 to TRBJ1-1; no clear D gene. In germline, CDR1 is SGHRS, CDR2 YFSETQ. The CDR3 consists of 13 residues. Trimming left V 4 bases short and J 2 bases short, with 9 bases between. CDR3 DNA: TGCGCCAGCAGCCCTATGGGCAACACTGAAGCTTTCTTT. It translates to CASSPMGNTEAFF.

The V gene is TRBV25-1, the J gene TRBJ2-5; TRBD2 matches 10 bases. Germline-derived CDR1 and CDR2 are MGHDK and SYGVNS. V was pared by 8 bases and J by 0 bases, with 6 bases of the junction left unmatched. This CDR3 has 15 residues. The CDR3 bases are TGTGCCAGCCGAACTAGCGGGACGTACCAAGAGACCCAGTACTTC. Translation: CASRTSGTYQETQYF.

The J gene is TRBJ2-7, the V gene TRBV28; 7 bases line up with TRBD2. The trim removed 8 bases at V and 0 bases at J, leaving 10 bases unmatched. The CDR3 totals 15 residues. Germline CDR1 and CDR2: MDHEN and SYDVKM. In DNA form, the CDR3 reads TGTGCCAGCTTCCCCCCTAGCGGTAACTCCTACGAGCAGTACTTC. This gives the protein CASFPPSGNSYEQYF. The entire variable domain, with the rest obtained from reference TRBV28 and TRBJ2-7, is as follows: DVKVTQSSRYLVKRTGEKVFLECVQDMDHENMFWYRQDPGLGLRLIYFSYDVKMKEKGDIPEGYSVSREKKERFSLILESASTNQTSMYLCASFPPSGNSYEQYFGPGTRLTVT.

The chain couples TRBV28 to TRBJ2-7; 9 bases line up with TRBD1. CDR1 is MDHEN and CDR2 is SYDVKM in the germline V gene. CDR3 length: 15 amino acids. Trimming at V came to 9 bases and at J to 6 bases, leaving 15 bases not matched to a gene. The CDR3 coding sequence is TGTGCCAGTACCGGAAGGAACAGGGGGCGAGGCGAGCAGTACTTC. Amino acid sequence: CASTGRNRGRGEQYF.

This clone was observed once. The chain couples TRBV6-5 to TRBJ2-5; no clear D gene. This CDR3 is 14 amino acids long. Germline V gene lookup returns CDR1 MNHEY and CDR2 SVGAGI. V was shortened by 5 bases and J by 3 bases, with 13 bases between the two germline ends. CDR3 DNA: TGTGCCAGCAGTCAGAGGTGGCGAGAAGAGACCCAGTACTTC. Its protein is CASSQRWREETQYF.

This rearrangement joins TRBV19 to TRBJ2-1; TRBD1 is a possible D gene (6 bases). With 1 base removed from V and 6 bases from J, the gap between germline ends came to 16 bases. This CDR3 comprises 16 residues. Germline V gene data show CDR1 as LNHDA and CDR2 as SQIVND (reference sequence). DNA of the CDR3: TGTGCCAGTAGTATAGCGGGAACAGGGCGGGTCAATGAGCAGTTCTTC. This encodes CASSIAGTGRVNEQFF.

V usage is TRBV9 and J usage is TRBJ2-3; a weak D match, TRBD2 (6 bases). The CDR3 runs to 15 residues. Germline V gene sequence: CDR1 SGDLS, CDR2 YYNGEE. V was shortened by 6 bases and J by 0 bases, with 14 bases between the two germline ends. The CDR3 is CASTLRGRSTDTQYF. In DNA, the CDR3 is TGTGCCAGCACCCTACGGGGGAGAAGCACAGATACGCAGTATTTT.

The chain employs TRBV30 and TRBJ1-1; D uncertain. The length of the CDR3 is 13 residues. V was trimmed by 3 bases and J by 1 base, leaving 9 bases between them. Germline CDR1 is GTSNPN and CDR2 is SVGIG (reference sequence). Here the CDR3 DNA reads TGTGCCTGGAGCCTACAGAGGAACACTGAAGCTTTCTTT. This sequence encodes CAWSLQRNTEAFF.

This clone was detected a few times. The chain is built from TRBV19 and TRBJ2-3; 10 bases are a match to TRBD2. The CDR3 consists of 17 residues. Germline V gene data show CDR1 as LNHDA and CDR2 as SQIVND (reference sequence). The V segment lost 2 bases and the J segment 3 bases; nucleotides outside the gene matches: 8. The CDR3 sequence: CASSIKRAGGPTDTQYF. For the CDR3, the DNA is TGTGCCAGTAGTATAAAGAGAGCGGGAGGGCCGACAGATACGCAGTATTTT.

Only a few counts were recorded for this clone. This chain links TRBV5-4 with TRBJ2-7, with TRBD2 matching over 14 bases. This CDR3 comprises 16 residues. The V gene's germline CDR1 is SGHNT and CDR2 YYREEE (reference sequence). The J segment lost 6 bases and the V segment lost 5 bases, leaving 10 bases of the junction unmatched. In DNA form, the CDR3 reads TGTGCCAGCAGGGGGAGGCCGGGACTAGCGGGAGTCGAGCAGTACTTC. Translation: CASRGRPGLAGVEQYF.

The rearrangement links TRBV29-1 to TRBJ2-3; D possibly corresponds to TRBD2 (6 bases). CDR3 size: 13 residues. CDR1 and CDR2 from the germline V gene are SQVTM and ANQGSEA. V shed 2 bases and J shed 1 base, with 7 bases lying between them. The CDR3 DNA sequence: TGCAGCGTTGAACCTAGCGGCACAGATACGCAGTATTTT. This encodes CSVEPSGTDTQYF.

This sequence joins TRBV2 and TRBJ2-7; perhaps TRBD1 as D (5 bases). Between the trimmed V and J ends, which lost 4 bases and 6 bases, there was a span of 19 bases. There are 15 residues in the CDR3. The V gene's germline CDR1 is SNHLY and CDR2 FYNNEI. CDR3 sequence: CASSGGANQLGEQYF. The CDR3 DNA follows: TGTGCCAGCAGTGGTGGGGCTAACCAACTCGGCGAGCAGTACTTC.

V and J are TRBV29-1 and TRBJ2-3; no clear D gene. Germline CDR1 and CDR2: SQVTM and ANQGSEA. V shed 4 bases and J shed 4 bases, with 12 bases lying between them. The CDR3 contains 13 residues. DNA of the CDR3: TGCAGCGTTGCCCGGAGCCCCCCAGATACGCAGTATTTT. Protein product: CSVARSPPDTQYF.

The chain recombines TRBV28 with TRBJ1-4; possibly TRBD1 for D (6 bases). The germline gives CDR1 MDHEN, CDR2 SYDVKM. The CDR3 is 15 amino acids. Between the trimmed V and J ends, which lost 2 bases and 10 bases, there was a span of 17 bases. The DNA for the CDR3 is TGTGCCAGCAGTTTAGACCCCCCAACAGGGAGAAAACTGTTTTTT. Its protein is CASSLDPPTGRKLFF.

J is TRBJ2-2 and V is TRBV29-1; 7 bases are a match to TRBD1. Trimming cost V 7 bases and J 0 bases; bases outside gene matches: 11. This CDR3 comprises 16 residues. Germline values: CDR1 SQVTM, CDR2 ANQGSEA. The CDR3 sequence: CSGGRGPTSNTGELFF. The CDR3 DNA follows: TGCAGCGGGGGAAGGGGGCCCACCTCGAACACCGGGGAGCTGTTTTTT.

The chain links TRBV28 to TRBJ1-5, with 7 bases matching TRBD1. Per the germline V gene, CDR1 is MDHEN and CDR2 is SYDVKM. V was pared by 9 bases and J by 15 bases, with 20 bases of the junction left unmatched. The CDR3 sequence is 14 residues long. The CDR3 is CASRTPGTVNLVHF. The DNA for the CDR3 is TGTGCCAGTCGAACTCCCGGGACAGTTAATCTAGTGCATTTT.

V usage is TRBV7-3 and J usage is TRBJ2-1; 10 bases line up with TRBD2. CDR1 is SGHTA and CDR2 is FQGTGA in the germline V gene. Trimming at V came to 2 bases and at J to 9 bases, leaving 7 bases not matched to a gene. This CDR3 has 15 residues. CDR3 DNA sequence: TGTGCCAGCAGCTTAGAGGTAGCGGGAGGAAGTGAGCAGTTCTTC. Residues: CASSLEVAGGSEQFF.

The V gene is TRBV6-6, the J gene TRBJ2-7; 12 bases line up with TRBD2. V shed 4 bases and J 6 bases; nucleotides not matched to a gene: 7. This CDR3 has 15 amino acids. Germline loops: CDR1 MNHNY, CDR2 SVGAGI (reference sequence). The CDR3: CASSSSLAGGPEQYF. Here the CDR3 DNA reads TGTGCCAGCAGTTCATCCCTAGCGGGAGGGCCCGAGCAGTACTTC.

This clone appeared a few times. At one end, the junction sequence differs from germline, possibly due to a read error. V usage is TRBV29-1 and J usage is TRBJ2-5; D perhaps matches TRBD1 (7 bases). The CDR3 extends over 15 amino acids. Looked up from germline, CDR1 is SQVTM and CDR2 is ANQGSEA. CDR3 nucleotides: TGCAGCGTTGAAAGGGGGCGGGGTAAGAAAGAGGCCCAGTACTTC. Protein product: CSVERGRGKKEAQYF.

In its sample, this clone was seen a few times. The chain combines TRBV15 with TRBJ1-2, with 7 bases aligning to TRBD1. This CDR3 has 16 amino acids. Germline V gene sequence: CDR1 LNHNV, CDR2 YYDKDF (reference sequence). The junction had 6 bases not matched to a gene; V was cut back by 0 bases and J by 2 bases. The CDR3 DNA is TGTGCCACCAGCAGAGAACCGGGACAGCGGAACTATGGCTACACCTTC. As protein: CATSREPGQRNYGYTF.

The rearrangement uses TRBV5-1 and TRBJ2-1; 16 positions agree with TRBD2. The CDR3 length is 20 residues. Germline-derived CDR1 and CDR2 are SGHRS and YFSETQ. V was pared by 3 bases and J by 0 bases, with 9 bases of the junction left unmatched. CDR3 amino acids: CASSWPGTSGRVSSYNEQFF. The DNA of the CDR3 is TGCGCCAGCAGCTGGCCCGGGACTAGCGGGAGGGTAAGCTCCTACAATGAGCAGTTCTTC. Full variable domain (missing parts from reference TRBV5-1 and TRBJ2-1): KAGVTQTPRYLIKTRGQQVTLSCSPISGHRSVSWYQQTPGQGLQFLFEYFSETQRNKGNFPGRFSGRQFSNSRSEMNVSTLELGDSALYLCASSWPGTSGRVSSYNEQFFGPGTRLTVL.